These 21 T cell receptor beta chains share one sample of origin, sequenced in a study of cytomegalovirus exposure and HLA in healthy donors. PCR amplification relied on 60 Vbeta primers (plus 13 Jbeta primers). This table comes from immunoSEQ multiplex PCR, and its TCRdb copy is limited to in-frame clones, with some not included. The table has some 130,000 clones, roughly three quarters seen once. Sequenced sample: PBMCs. These receptors were obtained from a man between 18 and 35 years old in good health and CMV-seronegative.

The rearrangement joins TRBV12-5 to TRBJ2-1, with TRBD2 identical over 9 bases. CDR3 length: 18 residues. Germline trimming cut 0 bases from V and 4 bases from J; bases unmatched to any gene: 10. Germline lookup yields CDR1 LGHNT and CDR2 FRNRAP. This CDR3 is CASGLVLSREGVYNEQFF. CDR3 in DNA: TGTGCTAGTGGTTTGGTACTTTCGCGGGAGGGGGTTTACAATGAGCAGTTCTTC.

This clone was recorded only once. Germline and junction disagree at one end, which may indicate a read error. The chain links TRBV11-1 to TRBJ2-5; 9 bases agree with TRBD1. Near its end, the DNA agrees better with TRBJ2-7, so the J call may be wrong. The germline CDR1 and CDR2 sequences are SGHAT and FQDESV (reference sequence). The CDR3 length is 16 residues. This CDR3 reads CASSVAGTGLTYEQYF. For the CDR3, the DNA is TGTGCCAGCAGCGTAGCCGGGACAGGGCTGACCTACGAGCAGTACTTC.

V gene TRBV9 combines with J gene TRBJ2-1, with TRBD2 identical over 9 bases. CDR3 length equals 15 residues. In germline, CDR1 is SGDLS, CDR2 YYNGEE. Losses at the gene ends were 0 bases for V and 7 bases for J; bases not matched to a gene: 5. This CDR3 reads CASSVGGGGGNEQFF. Written as DNA, the CDR3 is TGTGCCAGCAGCGTAGGAGGCGGGGGGGGAAATGAGCAGTTCTTC. The whole variable domain, filled in from reference TRBV9 and TRBJ2-1, reads DSGVTQTPKHLITATGQRVTLRCSPRSGDLSVYWYQQSLDQGLQFLIQYYNGEERAKGNILERFSAQQFPDLHSELNLSSLELGDSALYFCASSVGGGGGNEQFFGPGTRLTVL.

The rearrangement joins TRBV27 to TRBJ2-6, with a possible D match to TRBD1 (5 bases). Germline V gene lookup returns CDR1 MNHEY and CDR2 SMNVEV (reference sequence). Between the trimmed V and J ends, which lost 2 bases and 4 bases, there was a span of 18 bases. The CDR3 is made up of 18 amino acids. CDR3 sequence (DNA): TGTGCCAGCAGTTTAGTGGGTCAGGGTCAGAGCGGGGCCAACGTCCTGACTTTC. Protein sequence: CASSLVGQGQSGANVLTF.

The V call is TRBV4-1, the J call TRBJ2-5; 7 bases map to TRBD1. After removal of 5 bases from V and 5 bases from J, the junction contained 11 bases not matched to a gene. The CDR3 covers 15 residues. CDR1 is MGHRA, CDR2 YSYEKL, per germline. The CDR3: CASSFSPVRGETQYF. As DNA, the CDR3 is TGCGCCAGCAGCTTCTCCCCGGTCAGGGGGGAGACCCAGTACTTC.

The genes are TRBV29-1 and TRBJ2-7; D perhaps matches TRBD2 (5 bases). CDR1 is SQVTM and CDR2 is ANQGSEA in the germline V gene. V was shortened by 7 bases and J by 4 bases, with 11 bases between the two germline ends. The CDR3 length is 11 residues. This chain's CDR3 is CSASPGYEQYF. In nucleotides, the CDR3 is TGCAGCGCTTCGCCGGGATACGAGCAGTACTTC.

The J gene is TRBJ1-2, the V gene TRBV4-2; D ambiguous. The CDR3 runs 15 residues. In germline, CDR1 is LGHNA, CDR2 YNFKEQ. Trimming took 1 base from V and 4 from J, leaving 13 bases between them. The CDR3, as DNA: TGTGCCAGCAGCCAAGGAATAGTCAGACTCTATGGCTACACCTTC. It encodes CASSQGIVRLYGYTF.

The chain couples TRBV19 to TRBJ2-1; 10 nucleotides agree with TRBD2. The ends lost 3 bases at V and 10 bases at J; junction bases unmatched: 6. The CDR3 length is 14 residues. Germline loops: CDR1 LNHDA, CDR2 SQIVND (reference sequence). In DNA form, the CDR3 reads TGTGCCAGTAGTATGGGACTAGCGAGTGGGGAGCAGTTCTTC. This sequence encodes CASSMGLASGEQFF.

The chain uses TRBV9 and TRBJ1-4, with 8 bases aligning to TRBD1. This CDR3 has 15 amino acids. Trimming took 3 bases from V and 5 from J; bases not matched to a gene: 6. From germline, CDR1 is SGDLS and CDR2 YYNGEE. The CDR3 nucleotides are TGTGCCAGCAGCGCCTCCGGGACAGGAAATGAAAAACTGTTTTTT. Residues: CASSASGTGNEKLFF.

The chain joins TRBV30 to TRBJ1-6; D may be TRBD1 (6 bases). The CDR3 spans 16 residues. Germline V gives CDR1 GTSNPN, CDR2 SVGIG (reference sequence). V was cut by 2 bases and J by 7 bases, with 18 bases left in between. CDR3 amino acids: CAWSLGYRVWNSPLHF. The CDR3, as DNA: TGTGCCTGGAGTCTAGGTTACAGGGTTTGGAATTCACCCCTCCACTTT. The variable domain in full, with the rest retrieved from reference TRBV30 and TRBJ1-6, is SQTIHQWPATLVQPVGSPLSLECTVEGTSNPNLYWYRQAAGRGLQLLFYSVGIGQISSEVPQNLSASRPQDRQFILSSKKLLLSDSGFYLCAWSLGYRVWNSPLHFGNGTRLTVT.

V and J are TRBV19 and TRBJ1-4; 7 nucleotides align to TRBD1. Per the germline V gene, CDR1 is LNHDA and CDR2 is SQIVND (reference sequence). Unmatched junction bases numbered 15, after V lost 6 bases and J lost 2 bases. The CDR3 extends over 18 amino acids. CDR3 region: CASSPPRRGRGTNEKLFF. In DNA, the CDR3 is TGTGCCAGTAGCCCTCCACGGAGGGGGCGAGGGACTAATGAAAAACTGTTTTTT.

The chain is built from TRBV10-1 and TRBJ2-7; D might be TRBD2 (6 bases). V lost 2 bases and J 2 bases, leaving 13 bases between the germline ends. The CDR3 is 15 amino acids. Per the germline V gene, CDR1 is WNHNN and CDR2 is SYGVQD (reference sequence). The CDR3 coding sequence is TGCGCCAGCAGTGAGCTGGCGGGAAGTACCTACGAGCAGTACGTC. Protein: CASSELAGSTYEQYV.

This clone was detected once. The chain joins TRBV28 to TRBJ2-5; TRBD1 is a possible D gene (5 bases). The CDR3 covers 15 residues. CDR1 and CDR2 (germline): MDHEN, SYDVKM. Trimming cost V 6 bases and J 0 bases, with 14 bases left between them. The DNA for the CDR3 is TGTGCCAGCAGACAAGACAGACTCTACCAAGAGACCCAGTACTTC. Amino acids: CASRQDRLYQETQYF. Based on the CDR3 plus reference TRBV28 and TRBJ2-5, the full variable domain is DVKVTQSSRYLVKRTGEKVFLECVQDMDHENMFWYRQDPGLGLRLIYFSYDVKMKEKGDIPEGYSVSREKKERFSLILESASTNQTSMYLCASRQDRLYQETQYFGPGTRLLVL.

The rearrangement joins TRBV11-2 to TRBJ2-2; D not certain. With 3 bases removed from V and 7 bases from J, the gap between germline ends came to 6 bases. The V gene's germline CDR1 is SGHAT and CDR2 FQNNGV. The CDR3 runs 12 residues. CDR3 sequence (DNA): TGTGCCAGCAGCTTGAGTGGCGGGGAGCTGTTTTTT. Protein: CASSLSGGELFF.

In DNA, the CDR3 is TGCGCCAGCAGCCAAGATAGGGGTGGTCAGCCCCAGCATTTT. This translates into CASSQDRGGQPQHF. The chain couples TRBV4-3 to TRBJ1-5; tentative D call: TRBD1 (5 bases). Looked up from germline, CDR1 is LGHNA and CDR2 is YSLEER. Deletions cut 0 bases from V and 6 bases from J, with 9 bases between. The CDR3 consists of 14 residues.

The chain is built from TRBV9 and TRBJ2-1, with TRBD1 as a possible D gene (5 bases). The germline V gene encodes CDR1 SGDLS and CDR2 YYNGEE. V was trimmed by 2 bases and J by 10 bases, leaving 10 bases between them. This CDR3 is 12 amino acids long. Written as DNA, the CDR3 is TGTGCCAGCAGCGTTGGGAAGGGGGAGCAGTTCTTC. Its translation: CASSVGKGEQFF.

The V and J genes are TRBV19 and TRBJ1-5; 9 nucleotides line up with TRBD1. Germline values: CDR1 LNHDA, CDR2 SQIVND (reference sequence). The CDR3 is made up of 17 amino acids. Trimming cost V 2 bases and J 1 base; bases outside gene matches: 6. CDR3: CASSIKDRGRSNQPQHF. The CDR3 coding sequence is TGTGCCAGTAGTATAAAGGACAGGGGAAGGAGCAATCAGCCCCAGCATTTT.

V is TRBV27 and J is TRBJ1-2; possible D gene TRBD1, 6 bases. Trimming pared 5 bases from V and 0 bases from J, leaving 10 bases between. The CDR3 runs to 14 residues. The germline CDR1 and CDR2 sequences are MNHEY and SMNVEV (reference sequence). CDR3 in amino acids: CASSLTGANYGYTF. CDR3 DNA: TGTGCCAGCAGTCTGACAGGAGCTAACTATGGCTACACCTTC.

The chain has TRBV4-3 and TRBJ2-3; TRBD1 agrees at 7 bases. The CDR3 covers 15 residues. Germline assignment: CDR1 LGHNA and CDR2 YSLEER. The V segment lost 3 bases and the J segment 1 base; nucleotides outside the gene matches: 4. The CDR3, as DNA: TGCGCCAGCAGCCAGCGACAGGGTGGCACAGATACGCAGTATTTT. The encoded protein is CASSQRQGGTDTQYF.

The chain recombines TRBV19 with TRBJ2-5; D gene uncertain. The DNA matches TRBJ2-7 better at its end, which makes the J call doubtful. Germline assignment: CDR1 LNHDA and CDR2 SQIVND (reference sequence). CDR3 length equals 14 residues. The CDR3 loop reads CASSIGLGSYEQYF. Written as DNA, the CDR3 is TGTGCCAGTAGTATCGGCCTAGGCTCCTACGAGCAGTACTTC.

V and J are TRBV21-1 and TRBJ1-1; the table's D call of TRBD1 was not tested on the DNA. TRBV21-1 corresponds to a pseudogene. The CDR3 runs to 16 residues. The CDR3 is CASSKAGPGMNTEAFF. In nucleotides, the CDR3 is TGTGCCAGCAGCAAAGCCGGCCCAGGGATGAACACTGAAGCTTTCTTT.